Listed below are T cell receptor beta chains from one sample, sequenced in a study of CD8 T cells in Susac syndrome. TCRdb re-analysed the immunoSEQ multiplex PCR reads in MiXCR, keeping a single row per CDR3 protein. The sample records a few hundred thousand distinct CDR3 sequences, about 95% being singletons. Sequencing was carried out using CD4+ T cells from PBMCs. These receptors originate from a human donor with multiple sclerosis. Each CDR3 is given with its conserved first and last residue. Fields, in order: clone size, D gene, V gene, J gene, CDR3 DNA, CDR3 protein. The D gene is left open where the match is weak. Clone size is not always given. Where it is, it says once, few, many or a class for expanded clones.

clone size: once
D gene: TRBD1
V gene: TRBV27
J gene: TRBJ1-5
CDR3 DNA: TGTGCCAGCAGTTTATACAGGGGGCCGGGTCAGCCCCAGCATTTT
CDR3 protein: CASSLYRGPGQPQHF

clone size: NA
D gene: TRBD1
V gene: TRBV12-5
J gene: TRBJ1-4
CDR3 DNA: TGTGCTAGTGGTAGGGGGACAGGGCTTACTAATGAAAAACTGTTTTTT
CDR3 protein: CASGRGTGLTNEKLFF

clone size: NA
D gene: TRBD2
V gene: TRBV4-1
J gene: TRBJ2-3
CDR3 DNA: TGCGCCAGCAGCCAAGCGGGACTAGCGGGAAGCACAGATACGCAGTATTTT
CDR3 protein: CASSQAGLAGSTDTQYF

clone size: NA
D gene: NA
V gene: TRBV5-4
J gene: TRBJ1-1
CDR3 DNA: TGTGCCAGCAGCCCGGACAGCAAGAACACTGAAGCTTTCTTT
CDR3 protein: CASSPDSKNTEAFF

clone size: NA
D gene: NA
V gene: TRBV5-8
J gene: TRBJ2-7
CDR3 DNA: TGTGCCAGCAGCGGTAGTCTCTACGAGCAGTACTTC
CDR3 protein: CASSGSLYEQYF

clone size: NA
D gene: NA
V gene: TRBV7-9
J gene: TRBJ2-2
CDR3 DNA: TGTGCCAGCAGCTTCACCCCAGGGTACACCGGGGAGCTGTTTTTT
CDR3 protein: CASSFTPGYTGELFF

clone size: NA
D gene: TRBD1
V gene: TRBV30
J gene: TRBJ2-1
CDR3 DNA: TGTGCCTGGAGCCATACAGGGGCCCGCAATGAGCAGTTCTTC
CDR3 protein: CAWSHTGARNEQFF

clone size: once
D gene: NA
V gene: TRBV2
J gene: TRBJ2-7
CDR3 DNA: TGTGCCAGCAGTGTGGGAAACTACGAGCAGTACTTC
CDR3 protein: CASSVGNYEQYF

clone size: NA
D gene: NA
V gene: TRBV9
J gene: TRBJ2-1
CDR3 DNA: TGTGCCAGCAGCGTAGCTTCCCACAATGAGCAGTTCTTC
CDR3 protein: CASSVASHNEQFF

clone size: NA
D gene: NA
V gene: TRBV30
J gene: TRBJ1-1
CDR3 DNA: TGTGCCTGGAGCCCTAGACAAGTTGAAGCTTTCTTT
CDR3 protein: CAWSPRQVEAFF